The 14 T cell receptor beta chains presented below share a single source sample, sequenced in a study of cytomegalovirus exposure and HLA in healthy donors listed by TCRdb under 2017. Libraries were built with the immunoSEQ multiplex PCR assay. TCRdb re-hosts the immuneACCESS table, in-frame sequences only. Its copies lack some clones; in the studies checked, an unresolved V gene accounts for under half of them, and the cause for the rest is not known. This sample comprises about 360,000 clones, roughly 85% of them detected only once. The leading ten clones occupy 0.83% of the sample. The material sequenced was PBMCs. The receptors derive from a woman in her late teens or twenties in good health and CMV-seronegative.

This clone was observed a single time. This rearrangement joins TRBV4-2 to TRBJ2-7; 10 bases map to TRBD2. The CDR3 extends over 16 amino acids. CDR1 LGHNA and CDR2 YNFKEQ come from the germline V gene. V was pared by 1 base and J by 2 bases, with 5 bases of the junction left unmatched. DNA for the CDR3: TGTGCCAGCAGCCAAGTCTCTAGCGGGAGTGCCTACGAGCAGTACTTC. Encoded protein: CASSQVSSGSAYEQYF.

This clone was observed a single time. The gene calls are TRBV28 and TRBJ2-1, with 10 bases matching TRBD1. The CDR3 consists of 16 residues. V shed 5 bases, J shed 4 bases, and the junction held 8 bases outside the gene matches. The germline V gene has CDR1 MDHEN and CDR2 SYDVKM. As DNA, the CDR3 is TGTGCCAGCAGTAGTCCGGGGGACAGGGGTTACAATGAGCAGTTCTTC. Its translation: CASSSPGDRGYNEQFF.

The chain links TRBV27 to TRBJ2-3; no firm D call. The CDR3 loop spans 12 amino acids. Trimming left V 8 bases short and J 1 base short, with 7 bases between. Germline CDR1 and CDR2: MNHEY and SMNVEV (reference sequence). The CDR3 protein is CASQVRTDTQYF. As DNA, the CDR3 is TGTGCCAGCCAGGTGCGCACAGATACGCAGTATTTT.

CDR3 protein: CASSLWGRTKAQETQYF. The CDR3 coding sequence is TGCGCCAGCAGCTTGTGGGGCAGGACTAAAGCCCAAGAGACCCAGTACTTC. The J gene is TRBJ2-5, the V gene TRBV5-1; perhaps TRBD2 as D (6 bases). V dropped 1 base and J dropped 1 base, with 17 bases sitting between them. Per the germline V gene, CDR1 is SGHRS and CDR2 is YFSETQ. This CDR3 has 17 residues.

In regard to this clone: The same CDR3 can be traced to other DNA sequences in this sample. The chain has TRBV27 and TRBJ2-1; D is possibly TRBD2 (6 bases). In germline, CDR1 is MNHEY, CDR2 SMNVEV (reference sequence). Deletions cut 1 base from V and 0 bases from J, with 10 bases between. There are 16 residues in the CDR3. CDR3 loop: CASSLYGGSSYNEQFF. CDR3 coding DNA: TGTGCCAGCAGTTTATATGGGGGGAGCTCCTACAATGAGCAGTTCTTC.

The J gene is TRBJ2-2, the V gene TRBV6-4; D uncertain. The V and J ends lost 7 bases and 1 base respectively, with 16 bases between them. The CDR3 loop spans 16 amino acids. Looked up from germline, CDR1 is MRHNA and CDR2 is SNTAGT. The CDR3 bases are TGTGCCAGCACATTCTTACGAGATCTGAACACCGGGGAGCTGTTTTTT. It codes for CASTFLRDLNTGELFF.

The rearrangement links TRBV6-1 to TRBJ2-2; a weak D match, TRBD2 (5 bases). The germline V gene encodes CDR1 MNHNS and CDR2 SASEGT. V shed 4 bases and J shed 9 bases, with 15 bases lying between them. The CDR3 spans 14 residues. CDR3 coding DNA: TGTGCCAGCAGTGCCGGGAATCTGAGGAGGGAGCTGTTTTTT. Translating it yields CASSAGNLRRELFF.

This clone appeared once. The J gene is TRBJ2-1, the V gene TRBV28; 14 positions match TRBD2. The CDR3 is made up of 18 amino acids. Losses at the gene ends were 6 bases for V and 0 bases for J; bases not matched to a gene: 7. The germline CDR1 and CDR2 sequences are MDHEN and SYDVKM. The CDR3 sequence is CASRGLAGARSSYNEQFF. CDR3 nucleotides: TGTGCCAGCAGGGGACTAGCGGGAGCCAGGTCCTCCTACAATGAGCAGTTCTTC.

The chain uses TRBV2 and TRBJ1-5; D may be TRBD1 (5 bases). The CDR3 sequence is 15 residues long. Trimming pared 7 bases from V and 7 bases from J, leaving 20 bases between. Germline CDR1 SNHLY, CDR2 FYNNEI. The CDR3 loop is CASTKESGPEQPQHF. The CDR3 nucleotides read TGTGCCAGCACTAAAGAATCAGGGCCGGAGCAGCCCCAGCATTTT.

The rearrangement links TRBV19 to TRBJ2-3; TRBD2 agrees at 7 bases. The length of the CDR3 is 15 residues. The J segment lost 3 bases and the V segment lost 3 bases, leaving 6 bases of the junction unmatched. Germline CDR1 is LNHDA and CDR2 is SQIVND (reference sequence). This CDR3 reads CASSIPAGRTDTQYF. Written as DNA, the CDR3 is TGTGCCAGTAGTATCCCAGCGGGAAGGACAGATACGCAGTATTTT.

The chain combines TRBV10-3 with TRBJ2-7; TRBD2 is a possible D gene (6 bases). Germline V lookup: CDR1 ENHRY, CDR2 SYGVKD. This CDR3 spans 11 amino acids. CDR3 loop: CALQGGYEQYF. The CDR3, as DNA: TGTGCGCTGCAGGGAGGCTACGAGCAGTACTTC.

The rearrangement joins TRBV19 to TRBJ2-1; 10 bases agree with TRBD2. Germline V gene sequence: CDR1 LNHDA, CDR2 SQIVND (reference sequence). With 3 bases clipped from V and 7 bases from J, the junction kept 12 bases outside the gene matches. The CDR3 has 17 amino acids. The CDR3 sequence: CASSIWPGLAFRNEQFF. The CDR3, as DNA: TGTGCCAGTAGTATTTGGCCGGGACTAGCGTTTCGGAATGAGCAGTTCTTC.

The chain employs TRBV6-5 and TRBJ1-2, with unresolved D. Germline V lookup: CDR1 MNHEY, CDR2 SVGAGI. This CDR3 comprises 13 residues. Trimming pared 2 bases from V and 5 bases from J, leaving 9 bases between. The CDR3 nucleotides are TGTGCCAGCAGTTACCCCGGGTTTTATGGCTACACCTTC. It translates to CASSYPGFYGYTF.

This chain links TRBV5-1 with TRBJ1-5; a possible D gene is TRBD1 (5 bases). Germline lookup yields CDR1 SGHRS and CDR2 YFSETQ. Trimming shortened V by 4 bases and J by 7 bases, and 18 bases separated the two germline ends. CDR3 length equals 15 residues. As DNA, the CDR3 is TGCGCCAGCAGCCTTGGGGTTGGGGCGAGGCAGCCCCAGCATTTT. This gives the protein CASSLGVGARQPQHF.